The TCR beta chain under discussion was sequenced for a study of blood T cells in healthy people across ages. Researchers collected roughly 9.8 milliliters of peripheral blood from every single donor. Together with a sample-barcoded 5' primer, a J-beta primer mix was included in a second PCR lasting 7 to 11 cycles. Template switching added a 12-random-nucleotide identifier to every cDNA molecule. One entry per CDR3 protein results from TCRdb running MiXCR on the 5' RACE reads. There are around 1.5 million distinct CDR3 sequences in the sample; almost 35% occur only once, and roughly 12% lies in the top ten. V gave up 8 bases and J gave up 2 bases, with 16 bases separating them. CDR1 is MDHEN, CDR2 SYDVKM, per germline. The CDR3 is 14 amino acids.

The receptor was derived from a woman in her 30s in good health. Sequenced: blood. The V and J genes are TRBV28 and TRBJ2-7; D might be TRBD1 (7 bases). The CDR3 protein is CASALEGAAYEQYF. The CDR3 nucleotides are TGTGCCAGCGCCTTGGAGGGGGCGGCCTACGAGCAGTACTTC.